The clone carrying this T cell receptor beta chain was recorded at least ten times. This specimen comes from a study of metastatic and nonmetastatic thyroid tumors. This CDR3 has 20 amino acids. Trimming cost V 4 bases and J 0 bases, with 25 bases left between them. Germline values: CDR1 WSHSY, CDR2 SAAADI. TCRdb reanalyzed the PCR reads with MiXCR. The sample lists tens of thousands of clones; about a quarter were seen once. No treatment of any kind had been given to any patient before thyroid surgery. This clonotype was sampled from a female donor with papillary thyroid cancer or a benign thyroid nodule (not recorded which). Some clones in this sample may be carry-over from other donors' samples. The specimen sequenced was blood. This rearrangement joins TRBV10-2 to TRBJ1-3; TRBD1 might be the D (5 bases). The CDR3 protein is CASSGVLTGRWGFSGNTIYF. The CDR3 region has the DNA TGCGCCAGCAGTGGGGTTCTCACAGGCCGGTGGGGTTTCTCTGGAAACACCATATATTTT.